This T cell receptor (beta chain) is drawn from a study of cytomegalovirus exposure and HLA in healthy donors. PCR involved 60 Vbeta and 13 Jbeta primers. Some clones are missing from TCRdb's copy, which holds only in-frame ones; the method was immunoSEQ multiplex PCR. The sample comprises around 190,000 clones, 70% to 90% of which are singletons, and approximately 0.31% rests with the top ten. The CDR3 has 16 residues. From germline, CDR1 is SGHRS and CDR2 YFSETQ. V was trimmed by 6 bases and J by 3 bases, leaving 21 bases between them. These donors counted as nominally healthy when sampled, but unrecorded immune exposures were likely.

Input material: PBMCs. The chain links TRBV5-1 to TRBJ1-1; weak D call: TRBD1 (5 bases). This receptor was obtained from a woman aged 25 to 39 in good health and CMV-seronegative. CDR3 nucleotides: TGCGCCAGCACCCGGAGCTCCGGCGGGACCGACACTGAAGCTTTCTTT. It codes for CASTRSSGGTDTEAFF.